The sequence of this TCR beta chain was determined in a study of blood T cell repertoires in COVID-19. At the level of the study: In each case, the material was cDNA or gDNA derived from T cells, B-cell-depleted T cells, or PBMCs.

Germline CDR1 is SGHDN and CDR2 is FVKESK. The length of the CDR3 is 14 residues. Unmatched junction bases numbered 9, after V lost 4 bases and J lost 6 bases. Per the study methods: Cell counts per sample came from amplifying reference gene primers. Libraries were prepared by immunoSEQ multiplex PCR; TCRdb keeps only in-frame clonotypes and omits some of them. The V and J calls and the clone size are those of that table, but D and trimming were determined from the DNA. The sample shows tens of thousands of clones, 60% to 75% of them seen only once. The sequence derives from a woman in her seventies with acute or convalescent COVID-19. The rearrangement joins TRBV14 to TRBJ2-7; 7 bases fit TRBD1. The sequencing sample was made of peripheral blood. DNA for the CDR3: TGTGCCAGCAGCCCCCGACGACAGGGTGGCGAGCAGTACTTC. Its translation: CASSPRRQGGEQYF.